This entry lists 14 T cell receptor beta chains sequenced from one sample in a study of blood T cells in healthy people across ages. A second PCR of roughly 6 to 12 cycles used a sample-barcoded 5' primer and a J-beta primer mix. TCRdb itself ran the 5' RACE reads through MiXCR, one entry per CDR3 protein. The sample shows around 1,500,000 distinct CDR3 sequences, 28% of them seen only once. The sequenced material came from blood. The receptors shown here come from a woman younger than 45 in good health.

The V and J genes are TRBV7-2 and TRBJ1-5, with D tentatively TRBD1 (6 bases). V was clipped by 4 bases and J by 7 bases, with 17 bases between them. The CDR3 has 15 amino acids. Germline CDR1 and CDR2: SGHTA and FQGNSA. CDR3 protein: CASSYEGGGEQPQHF. CDR3 coding DNA: TGTGCCAGCAGCTACGAGGGAGGGGGAGAACAGCCCCAGCATTTT.

With regard to this clonotype: The junction does not match germline at one end; this may be a read error. The chain combines TRBV20-1 with TRBJ1-5; maybe TRBD1 (6 bases). Germline V gene sequence: CDR1 DFQATT, CDR2 SNEGSKA (reference sequence). This CDR3 has 14 amino acids. The CDR3 nucleotides are TGCGGTGCTGGCCAAAACAGGGTCGATCAGCCCCAGCATTTT. Residues: CGAGQNRVDQPQHF.

This clonotype was picked up a small number of times. At one end, the junction sequence differs from germline, possibly due to a read error. The chain combines TRBV27 with TRBJ1-1; TRBD1 is a possible D gene (5 bases). The CDR3 extends over 14 amino acids. Germline V lookup: CDR1 MNHEY, CDR2 SMNVEV (reference sequence). The CDR3 sequence: CASSWGRENTGAFF. CDR3 in DNA: TGTGCCAGCAGTTGGGGACGGGAGAACACTGGAGCTTTCTTT.

The chain is built from TRBV9 and TRBJ1-2, with D maybe TRBD1 (6 bases). This CDR3 has 13 amino acids. The germline V and J ends were trimmed by 0 bases and 8 bases, with 11 bases remaining between them. Germline CDR1 and CDR2: SGDLS and YYNGEE. CDR3 nucleotide sequence: TGTGCCAGCAGCGTAGCGGGGGGCGCGGGCTACACCTTC. This gives the protein CASSVAGGAGYTF. The full variable domain, with the rest looked up from reference TRBV9 and TRBJ1-2, is DSGVTQTPKHLITATGQRVTLRCSPRSGDLSVYWYQQSLDQGLQFLIQYYNGEERAKGNILERFSAQQFPDLHSELNLSSLELGDSALYFCASSVAGGAGYTFGSGTRLTVV.

This rearrangement joins TRBV6-5 to TRBJ1-5; D is unresolved. Looked up from germline, CDR1 is MNHEY and CDR2 is SVGAGI. CDR3 length equals 16 residues. Trimming took off 2 bases at V and 4 bases at J, with 15 bases between the two ends. Here the CDR3 reads CASSYHGIGMNQPQHF. CDR3 bases: TGTGCCAGCAGTTACCACGGGATAGGGATGAATCAGCCCCAGCATTTT.

This clonotype appeared many times. The rearrangement links TRBV7-2 to TRBJ2-1; no clear D. This CDR3 is 14 amino acids long. V was trimmed by 5 bases and J by 11 bases, leaving 19 bases between them. Germline CDR1 is SGHTA and CDR2 is FQGNSA. Here the CDR3 reads CASSPEGISSKQFF. The CDR3 nucleotides read TGTGCCAGCAGCCCAGAAGGTATATCATCTAAGCAGTTCTTC.

The table lists this clonotype with a few counts. The chain is built from TRBV24-1 and TRBJ2-3, with 8 nucleotides matching TRBD2. The germline V gene encodes CDR1 KGHDR and CDR2 SFDVKD. The CDR3 has 15 residues. The V and J ends lost 3 bases and 4 bases, in that order; junction bases with no gene match: 5. In DNA, the CDR3 is TGTGCCACCAGTGATAAGCGGGAGTATTCAGATACGCAGTATTTT. Translating gives CATSDKREYSDTQYF.

This clonotype occurred a few times. The chain has TRBV3-1 and TRBJ2-5, with 9 bases matching TRBD2. The V gene end was trimmed by 4 bases and the J gene end by 4 bases; junction bases not matched to a gene: 13. CDR1 and CDR2 (germline): LGHDT, YNNKEL (reference sequence). There are 17 residues in the CDR3. The DNA of the CDR3 is TGTGCCAGCAGCCCCCCCGGCGGGGGGGCCTTACTAGAGACCCAGTACTTC. Residues: CASSPPGGGALLETQYF.

V is TRBV5-1 and J is TRBJ2-3, with D uncertain. There are 16 residues in the CDR3. V lost 0 bases and J lost 1, with 12 bases in between. CDR1 is SGHRS, CDR2 YFSETQ, per germline. The CDR3 DNA is TGCGCCAGCAGCTTGGCGTTCAGTTCAGGCACAGATACGCAGTATTTT. It is translated as CASSLAFSSGTDTQYF.

This clonotype was observed a handful of times. A much bigger clone sits one base away, suggesting this may be a read error. The V call is TRBV28, the J call TRBJ1-1; tentatively, D is TRBD1 (5 bases). The germline CDR1 and CDR2 sequences are MDHEN and SYDVKM. CDR3 size: 12 residues. V lost 3 bases and J 6 bases, leaving 8 bases between the germline ends. CDR3 sequence reads: CASSFGGAEAFF. The CDR3 DNA is TGTGCCAGCAGTTTTGGGGGGGCTGAAGCTTTCTTT.

This clonotype occurred many times. The chain carries TRBV4-3 and TRBJ2-4; TRBD1 aligns across 7 bases. This CDR3 has 16 amino acids. Germline V gene sequence: CDR1 LGHNA, CDR2 YSLEER. V dropped 3 bases and J dropped 0; count of bases not matched to a gene: 5. DNA for the CDR3: TGCGCCAGCAGCCAGGGGACAGCCTTAGCCAAAAACATTCAGTACTTC. Translation: CASSQGTALAKNIQYF.

On this clonotype: A much larger clone lies a single base off, so this may be a read error. This chain connects TRBV5-5 to TRBJ2-7; TRBD1 is a possible D gene (5 bases). There are 15 residues in the CDR3. CDR1 SGHKS and CDR2 YYEKEE come from the germline V gene (reference sequence). V was clipped by 1 base and J by 7 bases, with 18 bases between them. In DNA, the CDR3 is TGTGCCAGCAGCTTGACGAGACAAACAAGGGGTGAGCAGTACTTC. This encodes CASSLTRQTRGEQYF.

This chain connects TRBV10-3 to TRBJ2-5, with TRBD2 matching 8 bases. This CDR3 comprises 15 residues. V lost 3 bases and J lost 4; bases outside the gene matches: 7. Looked up from germline, CDR1 is ENHRY and CDR2 is SYGVKD. The CDR3 sequence is CAISDVGRASETQYF. Written as DNA, the CDR3 is TGTGCCATCAGTGATGTCGGGAGGGCCTCAGAGACCCAGTACTTC.

This clonotype has more than one count but fewer than ten. The gene calls are TRBV20-1 and TRBJ1-1; D is ambiguous. The germline gives CDR1 DFQATT, CDR2 SNEGSKA (reference sequence). The CDR3 is 14 amino acids. Between the trimmed V and J ends, which lost 0 bases and 0 bases, there was a span of 8 bases. CDR3 nucleotide sequence: TGCAGTGCTAGAGATTGGGCCATGAACACTGAAGCTTTCTTT. It translates to CSARDWAMNTEAFF.